The source of this T cell receptor (beta chain) is a study of blood T cell repertoires in COVID-19. Study overall: Some COVID-19 samples were acute and others convalescent; all came from the United States, Italy and Spain. From T cells, B-cell-depleted T cells, or PBMCs came the material, which was cDNA or gDNA.

In the authors' methods: Quantification of nucleated cells was approximated via reference gene primer amplification. TCRdb's table, derived via immunoSEQ multiplex PCR, lists solely in-frame clones and lacks some. V and J calls and clone size are those listed in that table; D and trimming were worked out from the DNA. The sample records around 72,000 clones, approximately 88% being singletons. The sample holds one count of this clone. CDR3 length: 14 residues. The germline CDR1 and CDR2 sequences are MDHEN and SYDVKM. Trimming cost V 4 bases and J 0 bases, with 4 bases left between them. This chain uses TRBV28 with TRBJ2-6; D is uncertain. The sequence was obtained from a woman in her fifties or sixties with acute or convalescent COVID-19. The sequenced sample was peripheral blood. The CDR3 nucleotides are TGTGCCAGCAGTTCTACCTCTGGGGCCAACGTCCTGACTTTC. It encodes CASSSTSGANVLTF.